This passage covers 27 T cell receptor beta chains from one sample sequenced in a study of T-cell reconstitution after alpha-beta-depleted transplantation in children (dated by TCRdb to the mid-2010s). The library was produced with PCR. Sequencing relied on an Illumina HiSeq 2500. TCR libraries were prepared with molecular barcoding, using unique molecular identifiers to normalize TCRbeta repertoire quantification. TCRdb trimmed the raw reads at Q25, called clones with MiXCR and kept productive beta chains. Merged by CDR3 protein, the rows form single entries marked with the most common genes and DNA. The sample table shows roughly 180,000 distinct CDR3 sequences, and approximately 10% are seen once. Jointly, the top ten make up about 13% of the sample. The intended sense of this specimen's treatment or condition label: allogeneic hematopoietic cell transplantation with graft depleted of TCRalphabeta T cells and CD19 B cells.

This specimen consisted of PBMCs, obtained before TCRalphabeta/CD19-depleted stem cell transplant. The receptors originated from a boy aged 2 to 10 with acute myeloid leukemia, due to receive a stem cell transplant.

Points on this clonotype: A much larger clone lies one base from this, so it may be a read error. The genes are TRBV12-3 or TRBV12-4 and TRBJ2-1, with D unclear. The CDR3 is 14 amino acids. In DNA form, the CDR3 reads TGTGCCAGCAGTTTGGACGGAACCTACAATGATCAGTTCTTC. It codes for CASSLDGTYNDQFF.

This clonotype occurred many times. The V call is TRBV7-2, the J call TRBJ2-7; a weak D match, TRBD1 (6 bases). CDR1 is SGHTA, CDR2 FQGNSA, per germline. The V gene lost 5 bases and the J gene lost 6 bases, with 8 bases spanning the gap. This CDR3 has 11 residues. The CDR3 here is CASSSRGEQYF. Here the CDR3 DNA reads TGTGCCAGCAGCAGCAGGGGCGAGCAGTACTTC.

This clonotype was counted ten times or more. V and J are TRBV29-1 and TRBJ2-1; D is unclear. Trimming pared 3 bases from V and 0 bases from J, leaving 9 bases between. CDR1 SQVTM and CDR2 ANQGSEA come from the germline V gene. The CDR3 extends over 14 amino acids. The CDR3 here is CSVDSPSSYNEQFF. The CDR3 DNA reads TGCAGCGTTGATTCTCCGAGCTCCTACAATGAGCAGTTCTTC.

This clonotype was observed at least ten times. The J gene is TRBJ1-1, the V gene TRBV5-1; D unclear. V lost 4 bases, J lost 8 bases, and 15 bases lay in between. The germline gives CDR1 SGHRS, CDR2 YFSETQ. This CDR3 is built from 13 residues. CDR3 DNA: TGCGCCAGCAGCCCGGCAGGAGAGCGGGAAGCTTTCTTT. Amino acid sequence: CASSPAGEREAFF.

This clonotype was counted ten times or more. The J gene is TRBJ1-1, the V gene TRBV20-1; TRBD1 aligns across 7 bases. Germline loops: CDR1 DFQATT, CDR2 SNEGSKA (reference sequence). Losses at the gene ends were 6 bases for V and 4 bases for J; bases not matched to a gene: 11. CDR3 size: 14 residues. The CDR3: CSASQDRAGTEAFF. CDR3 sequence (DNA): TGCAGTGCCTCACAAGACAGGGCGGGCACTGAAGCTTTCTTT.

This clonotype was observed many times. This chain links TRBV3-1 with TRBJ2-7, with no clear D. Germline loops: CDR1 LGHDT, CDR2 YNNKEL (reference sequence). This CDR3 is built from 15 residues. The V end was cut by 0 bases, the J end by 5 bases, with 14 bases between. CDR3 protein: CASSQDQGKRNEQYF. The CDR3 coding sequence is TGTGCCAGCAGCCAAGATCAAGGGAAAAGGAACGAGCAGTACTTC.

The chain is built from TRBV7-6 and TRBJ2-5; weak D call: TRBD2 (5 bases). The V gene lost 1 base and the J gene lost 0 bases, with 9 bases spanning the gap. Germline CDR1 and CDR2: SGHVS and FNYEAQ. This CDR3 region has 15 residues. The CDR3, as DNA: TGTGCCAGCAGCTTAGACCGGGATTACCAAGAGACCCAGTACTTC. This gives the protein CASSLDRDYQETQYF.

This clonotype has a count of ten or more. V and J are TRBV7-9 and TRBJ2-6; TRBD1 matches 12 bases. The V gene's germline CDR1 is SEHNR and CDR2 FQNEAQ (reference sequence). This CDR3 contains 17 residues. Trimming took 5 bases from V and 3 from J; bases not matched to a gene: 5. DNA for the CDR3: TGTGCCAGCAGCCAGGGACAGGGGGCCTTTGGGGCCAACGTCCTGACTTTC. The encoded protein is CASSQGQGAFGANVLTF.

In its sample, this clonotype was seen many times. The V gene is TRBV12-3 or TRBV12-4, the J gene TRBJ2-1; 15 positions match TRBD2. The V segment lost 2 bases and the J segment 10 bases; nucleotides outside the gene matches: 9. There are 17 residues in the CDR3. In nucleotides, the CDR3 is TGTGCCAGCAGTTTATTGGGACTAGCGGGGGGCCACCAAGAGCAGTTCTTC. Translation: CASSLLGLAGGHQEQFF.

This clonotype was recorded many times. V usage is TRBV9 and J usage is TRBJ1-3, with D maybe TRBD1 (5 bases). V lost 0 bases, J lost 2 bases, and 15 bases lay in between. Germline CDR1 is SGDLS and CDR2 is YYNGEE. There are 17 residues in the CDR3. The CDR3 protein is CASSVDWGFGPGNTIYF. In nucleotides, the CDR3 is TGTGCCAGCAGCGTAGACTGGGGGTTCGGCCCTGGAAACACCATATATTTT.

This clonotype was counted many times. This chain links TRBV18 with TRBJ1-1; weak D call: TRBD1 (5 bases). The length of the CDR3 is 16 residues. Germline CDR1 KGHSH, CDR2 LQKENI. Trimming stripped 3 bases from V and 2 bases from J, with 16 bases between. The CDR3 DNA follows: TGTGCCAGCTCACCTCGACGGGCCAGGGAAAACACTGAAGCTTTCTTT. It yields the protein CASSPRRARENTEAFF.

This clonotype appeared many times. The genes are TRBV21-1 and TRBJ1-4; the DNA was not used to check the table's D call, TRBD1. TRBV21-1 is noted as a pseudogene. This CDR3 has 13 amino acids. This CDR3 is CASSKGQGEKLFF. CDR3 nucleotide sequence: TGTGCCAGCAGCAAAGGACAGGGTGAAAAACTGTTTTTT.

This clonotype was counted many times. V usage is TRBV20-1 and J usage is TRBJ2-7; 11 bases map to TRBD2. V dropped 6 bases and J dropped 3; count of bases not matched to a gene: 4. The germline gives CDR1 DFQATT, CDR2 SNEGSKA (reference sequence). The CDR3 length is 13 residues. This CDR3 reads CSAPSGRNYEQYF. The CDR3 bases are TGCAGTGCCCCTAGCGGGAGGAACTACGAGCAGTACTTC.

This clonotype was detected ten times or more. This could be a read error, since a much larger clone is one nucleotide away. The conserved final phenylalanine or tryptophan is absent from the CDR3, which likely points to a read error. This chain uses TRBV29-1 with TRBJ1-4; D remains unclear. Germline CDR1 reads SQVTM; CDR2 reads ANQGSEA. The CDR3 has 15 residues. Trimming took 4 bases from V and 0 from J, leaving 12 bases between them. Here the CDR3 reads CSVVDTEATNEKLFS. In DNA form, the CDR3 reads TGCAGCGTTGTCGACACGGAGGCAACTAATGAAAAACTGTTTTCT.

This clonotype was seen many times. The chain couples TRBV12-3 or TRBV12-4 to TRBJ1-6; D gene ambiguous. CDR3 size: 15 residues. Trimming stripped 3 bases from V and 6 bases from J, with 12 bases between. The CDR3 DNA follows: TGTGCCAGCAGTTTTCACGGCAGAACTAATTCACCCCTCCACTTT. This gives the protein CASSFHGRTNSPLHF.

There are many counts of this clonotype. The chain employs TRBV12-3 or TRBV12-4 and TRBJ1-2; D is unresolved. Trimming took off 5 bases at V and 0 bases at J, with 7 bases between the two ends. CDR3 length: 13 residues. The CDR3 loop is CASSKPANYGYTF. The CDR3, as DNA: TGTGCCAGCAGTAAACCAGCTAACTATGGCTACACCTTC.

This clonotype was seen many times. The CDR3 sequence is CASSSRAGTEAFF. In DNA, the CDR3 is TGTGCCAGCAGCTCCCGGGCCGGGACTGAAGCTTTCTTT. This chain uses TRBV7-9 with TRBJ1-1; D not resolved. In germline, CDR1 is SEHNR, CDR2 FQNEAQ (reference sequence). V shed 4 bases and J shed 5 bases, with 11 bases lying between them. The CDR3 spans 13 residues. The full variable domain, its missing parts supplied by reference TRBV7-9 and TRBJ1-1, is DTGVSQNPRHKITKRGQNVTFRCDPISEHNRLYWYRQTLGQGPEFLTYFQNEAQLEKSRLLSDRFSAERPKGSFSTLEIQRTEQGDSAMYLCASSSRAGTEAFFGQGTRLTVV.

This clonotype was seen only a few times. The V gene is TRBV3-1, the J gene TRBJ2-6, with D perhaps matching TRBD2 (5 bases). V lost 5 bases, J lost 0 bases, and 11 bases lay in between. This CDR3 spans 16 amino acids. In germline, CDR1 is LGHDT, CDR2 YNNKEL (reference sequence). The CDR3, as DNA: TGTGCCAGCAGCTCTAACGGGGTCTCTGGGGCCAACGTCCTGACTTTC. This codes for CASSSNGVSGANVLTF.

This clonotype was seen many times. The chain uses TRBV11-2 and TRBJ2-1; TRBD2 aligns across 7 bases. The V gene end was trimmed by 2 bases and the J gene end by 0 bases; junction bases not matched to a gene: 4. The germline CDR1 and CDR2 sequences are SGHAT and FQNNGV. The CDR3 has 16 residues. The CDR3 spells CASSLSVAGSYNEQFF. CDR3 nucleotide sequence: TGTGCCAGCAGCTTATCGGTAGCGGGCTCCTACAATGAGCAGTTCTTC.

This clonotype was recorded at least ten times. The chain's CDR3 is CASNKDYTDTQYF. The CDR3 DNA sequence: TGTGCCAGCAACAAGGACTACACAGATACGCAGTATTTT. The J gene is TRBJ2-3, the V gene TRBV2; tentatively, D is TRBD2 (6 bases). In germline, CDR1 is SNHLY, CDR2 FYNNEI. The CDR3 sequence is 13 residues long. The V end was cut by 7 bases, the J end by 2 bases, with 10 bases between.

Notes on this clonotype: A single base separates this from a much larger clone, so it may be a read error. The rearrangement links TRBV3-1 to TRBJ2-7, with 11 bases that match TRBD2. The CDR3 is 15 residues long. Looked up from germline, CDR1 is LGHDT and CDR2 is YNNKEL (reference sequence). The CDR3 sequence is CASCQGSSGRNEQYF. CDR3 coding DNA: TGTGCCAGCTGCCAAGGTTCTAGCGGGAGGAACGAGCAGTACTTC.

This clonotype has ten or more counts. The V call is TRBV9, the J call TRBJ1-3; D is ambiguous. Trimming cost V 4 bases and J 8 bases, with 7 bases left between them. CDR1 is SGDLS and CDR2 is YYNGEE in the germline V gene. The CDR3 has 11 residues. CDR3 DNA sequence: TGTGCCAGCAGCCGGGGAGACACCATATATTTT. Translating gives CASSRGDTIYF. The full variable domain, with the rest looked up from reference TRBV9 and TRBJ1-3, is DSGVTQTPKHLITATGQRVTLRCSPRSGDLSVYWYQQSLDQGLQFLIQYYNGEERAKGNILERFSAQQFPDLHSELNLSSLELGDSALYFCASSRGDTIYFGEGSWLTVV.

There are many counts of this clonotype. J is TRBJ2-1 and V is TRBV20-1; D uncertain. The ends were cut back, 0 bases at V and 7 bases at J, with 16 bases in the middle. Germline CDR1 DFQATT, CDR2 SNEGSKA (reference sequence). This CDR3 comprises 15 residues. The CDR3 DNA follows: TGCAGTGCTAGAGAGGGGTCTCTCCGGGCTAATGAGCAGTTCTTC. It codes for CSAREGSLRANEQFF.

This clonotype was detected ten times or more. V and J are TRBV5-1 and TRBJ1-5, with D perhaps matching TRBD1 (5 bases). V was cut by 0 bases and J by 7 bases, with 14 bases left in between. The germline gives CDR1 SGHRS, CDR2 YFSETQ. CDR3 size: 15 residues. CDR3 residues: CASSLGDSQLQPQHF. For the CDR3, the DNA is TGCGCCAGCAGCTTGGGTGACAGCCAGTTACAGCCCCAGCATTTT. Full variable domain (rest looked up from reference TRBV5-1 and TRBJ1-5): KAGVTQTPRYLIKTRGQQVTLSCSPISGHRSVSWYQQTPGQGLQFLFEYFSETQRNKGNFPGRFSGRQFSNSRSEMNVSTLELGDSALYLCASSLGDSQLQPQHFGDGTRLSIL.

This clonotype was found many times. The CDR3 region has the DNA TGTGCCAGCAGTTACCTGGACAGCTATGGCTACACCTTC. It yields the protein CASSYLDSYGYTF. This chain connects TRBV6-5 to TRBJ1-2; D possibly corresponds to TRBD1 (6 bases). The CDR3 loop spans 13 amino acids. CDR1 MNHEY and CDR2 SVGAGI come from the germline V gene. Trimming removed 2 bases from V and 4 bases from J, with 8 bases in between.

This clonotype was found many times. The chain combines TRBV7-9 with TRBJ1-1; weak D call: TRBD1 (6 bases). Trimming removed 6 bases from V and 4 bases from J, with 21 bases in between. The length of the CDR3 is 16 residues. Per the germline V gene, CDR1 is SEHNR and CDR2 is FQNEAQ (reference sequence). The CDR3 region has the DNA TGTGCCAGCAGTTCCTCGGGGGGCGGGGGGCCCACTGAAGCTTTCTTT. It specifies CASSSSGGGGPTEAFF.

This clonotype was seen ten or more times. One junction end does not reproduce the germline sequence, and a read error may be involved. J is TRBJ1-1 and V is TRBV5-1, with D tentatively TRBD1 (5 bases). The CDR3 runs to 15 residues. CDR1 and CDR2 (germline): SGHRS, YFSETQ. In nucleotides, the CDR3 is TGTGCCAGCAGTCTAGGGGTAGGCGGCAACACTGAAGCTTTCTTT. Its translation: CASSLGVGGNTEAFF. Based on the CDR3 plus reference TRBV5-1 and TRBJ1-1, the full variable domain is KAGVTQTPRYLIKTRGQQVTLSCSPISGHRSVSWYQQTPGQGLQFLFEYFSETQRNKGNFPGRFSGRQFSNSRSEMNVSTLELGDSALYLCASSLGVGGNTEAFFGQGTRLTVV.